The 20 T cell receptor beta chains in this list originate from one sample, sequenced in a study of memory CD4+ T cells and cytomegalovirus serostatus. Measured with immunoSEQ multiplex PCR; TCRdb has only the in-frame clones, and not every one. This table has about 82,000 clones, approximately 80% appearing once. Single viable CD3+CD4+CD8-CD45RO+ cells were sorted as the memory CD4+ T cells. The specimen sequenced was memory CD4+ T cells from blood. The receptor source for this set is an adult in good health and CMV-seronegative.

In its sample, this clone was seen once. The chain uses TRBV11-3 and TRBJ2-1; 11 bases fit TRBD2. The J segment lost 2 bases and the V segment lost 3 bases, leaving 0 bases of the junction unmatched. CDR1 and CDR2 from the germline V gene are SGHNT and YENEEA. The CDR3 loop spans 15 amino acids. CDR3 DNA sequence: TGTGCCAGCAGCTTTAGCGGGGGGGCCTACAATGAGCAGTTCTTC. This translates into CASSFSGGAYNEQFF.

V and J are TRBV18 and TRBJ2-7; TRBD1 aligns across 7 bases. Per germline, CDR1 KGHSH and CDR2 LQKENI. The CDR3 loop spans 14 amino acids. After removal of 3 bases from V and 0 bases from J, the junction contained 2 bases not matched to a gene. The CDR3 sequence: CASSPGQSSYEQYF. The DNA of the CDR3 is TGTGCCAGCTCACCGGGACAGAGCTCCTACGAGCAGTACTTC.

The CDR3 DNA follows: TGCAGCGCCGGGGGACAGGTTAACACCGGGGAGCTGTTTTTT. Residues: CSAGGQVNTGELFF. V and J are TRBV29-1 and TRBJ2-2, with 8 bases fitting TRBD1. There are 14 residues in the CDR3. Germline CDR1 SQVTM, CDR2 ANQGSEA. V lost 7 bases to trimming and J lost 2 bases; unmatched junction nucleotides: 6.

The V and J genes are TRBV4-1 and TRBJ1-6; D is undetermined. The CDR3 runs to 15 residues. Germline loops: CDR1 MGHRA, CDR2 YSYEKL. V lost 0 bases and J lost 8, with 11 bases in between. CDR3 nucleotides: TGCGCCAGCAGCCAAGACATGGACGGGTATTCACCCCTCCACTTT. This gives the protein CASSQDMDGYSPLHF.

This chain links TRBV19 with TRBJ2-6; the D is unclear. The germline V and J ends were trimmed by 1 base and 0 bases, with 4 bases remaining between them. This CDR3 region has 15 residues. Germline V gene sequence: CDR1 LNHDA, CDR2 SQIVND (reference sequence). In DNA form, the CDR3 reads TGTGCCAGTAGTATAGGGGACTCTGGGGCCAACGTCCTGACTTTC. This codes for CASSIGDSGANVLTF.

The chain carries TRBV2 and TRBJ2-2; tentatively, D is TRBD2 (5 bases). Germline CDR1 SNHLY, CDR2 FYNNEI. The CDR3 is 17 residues long. V lost 3 bases and J 4 bases, leaving 18 bases between the germline ends. The CDR3 DNA reads TGTGCCAGCAGTGAGACGTTTAACTTTGGGAGCACCGGGGAGCTGTTTTTT. Amino acids: CASSETFNFGSTGELFF.

CDR3 coding DNA: TGTGCCAGCAGCTTAGGTGGGACAGTTCGGAGAGAGACCCAGTACTTC. This encodes CASSLGGTVRRETQYF. This chain links TRBV7-2 with TRBJ2-5; 7 bases line up with TRBD1. The CDR3 spans 16 residues. V dropped 1 base and J dropped 4; count of bases not matched to a gene: 9. CDR1 is SGHTA and CDR2 is FQGNSA in the germline V gene.

This clone has at least ten counts. The chain combines TRBV9 with TRBJ1-1, with 7 bases aligning to TRBD1. CDR3 size: 14 residues. CDR1 SGDLS and CDR2 YYNGEE come from the germline V gene. The junction had 3 bases not matched to a gene; V was cut back by 4 bases and J by 0 bases. In nucleotides, the CDR3 is TGTGCCAGCAGCCCGGGACAGATGAACACTGAAGCTTTCTTT. Encoded protein: CASSPGQMNTEAFF.

The chain is built from TRBV28 and TRBJ1-1; D ambiguous. The CDR3 loop spans 12 amino acids. CDR1 MDHEN and CDR2 SYDVKM come from the germline V gene. Between the trimmed V and J ends, which lost 4 bases and 10 bases, there was a span of 13 bases. The chain's CDR3 is CASSSRSALAFF. Written as DNA, the CDR3 is TGTGCCAGCAGTTCCCGTTCGGCACTAGCTTTCTTT. The complete variable domain, with remaining parts taken from reference TRBV28 and TRBJ1-1, reads DVKVTQSSRYLVKRTGEKVFLECVQDMDHENMFWYRQDPGLGLRLIYFSYDVKMKEKGDIPEGYSVSREKKERFSLILESASTNQTSMYLCASSSRSALAFFGQGTRLTVV.

The rearrangement links TRBV4-3 to TRBJ2-1; D may be TRBD2 (5 bases). CDR1 LGHNA and CDR2 YSLEER come from the germline V gene. V gave up 0 bases and J gave up 6 bases, with 18 bases separating them. CDR3 size: 17 residues. This CDR3 is CASSQDSRATEANEQFF. The CDR3 DNA reads as TGCGCCAGCAGCCAAGATTCTCGGGCAACGGAGGCCAATGAGCAGTTCTTC.

This clone was detected a few times. This rearrangement joins TRBV30 to TRBJ1-6; 8 bases are shared with TRBD1. Trimming removed 3 bases from V and 7 bases from J; junction bases left unmatched: 2. The CDR3 totals 13 residues. The germline V gene encodes CDR1 GTSNPN and CDR2 SVGIG (reference sequence). This chain's CDR3 is CAWRYRGNSPLHF. In DNA form, the CDR3 reads TGTGCCTGGAGGTACAGGGGGAATTCACCCCTCCACTTT.

V usage is TRBV19 and J usage is TRBJ2-7; 16 bases are shared with TRBD2. CDR3 length: 19 amino acids. CDR1 is LNHDA and CDR2 is SQIVND in the germline V gene (reference sequence). The V and J ends lost 4 bases and 3 bases, in that order; junction bases with no gene match: 12. CDR3 nucleotide sequence: TGTGCCAGTAGTAAGCCGCTCGGGACTAGCGGGGGGGCCTTCTACGAGCAGTACTTC. This encodes CASSKPLGTSGGAFYEQYF.

V is TRBV4-2 and J is TRBJ1-5; D is ambiguous. V was shortened by 0 bases and J by 3 bases, with 12 bases between the two germline ends. The CDR3 loop spans 16 amino acids. The germline gives CDR1 LGHNA, CDR2 YNFKEQ. In DNA, the CDR3 is TGTGCCAGCAGCCAAGATGGGTATAATAACAATCAGCCCCAGCATTTT. Its translation: CASSQDGYNNNQPQHF.

The chain has TRBV28 and TRBJ1-5, with D possibly TRBD1 on 6 matching bases. Germline CDR1 and CDR2: MDHEN and SYDVKM. The CDR3 contains 14 residues. Trimming cost V 8 bases and J 5 bases, with 16 bases left between them. The CDR3 spells CASCPPGAYQPQHF. CDR3 nucleotide sequence: TGTGCCAGCTGCCCCCCGGGGGCGTATCAGCCCCAGCATTTT.

V and J are TRBV25-1 and TRBJ2-3; 10 bases agree with TRBD1. CDR1 and CDR2 from the germline V gene are MGHDK and SYGVNS. Losses at the gene ends were 2 bases for V and 3 bases for J; bases not matched to a gene: 2. This CDR3 is built from 15 residues. CDR3 coding DNA: TGTGCCAGCAGTGAAGTGGGACAGGGGACAGATACGCAGTATTTT. It specifies CASSEVGQGTDTQYF. The entire variable domain, with the rest obtained from reference TRBV25-1 and TRBJ2-3, is as follows: EADIYQTPRYLVIGTGKKITLECSQTMGHDKMYWYQQDPGMELHLIHYSYGVNSTEKGDLSSESTVSRIRTEHFPLTLESARPSHTSQYLCASSEVGQGTDTQYFGPGTRLTVL.

The chain links TRBV13 to TRBJ1-2; D ambiguous. Germline-derived CDR1 and CDR2 are PRHDT and FYEKMQ (reference sequence). The V and J ends lost 1 base and 5 bases respectively, with 11 bases between them. The CDR3 has 14 amino acids. Here the CDR3 DNA reads TGTGCCAGCAGCTTAGACCGGATTGGATATGGCTACACCTTC. This gives the protein CASSLDRIGYGYTF.

The rearrangement uses TRBV2 and TRBJ2-1; TRBD2 matches at 9 bases. From germline, CDR1 is SNHLY and CDR2 FYNNEI. The V and J ends lost 7 bases and 3 bases, in that order; junction bases with no gene match: 4. The CDR3 has 14 residues. The CDR3 DNA reads as TGTGCCAGCAAAGCGGGGGGCCTCTACAATGAGCAGTTCTTC. Amino acid sequence: CASKAGGLYNEQFF.

The chain combines TRBV5-1 with TRBJ2-5; tentative D call: TRBD2 (7 bases). CDR3 length: 15 residues. V was clipped by 1 base and J by 5 bases, with 15 bases between them. The germline CDR1 and CDR2 sequences are SGHRS and YFSETQ. In nucleotides, the CDR3 is TGCGCCAGCAGCTTGAGTGGGGGGGCCTCGGAGACCCAGTACTTC. Residues: CASSLSGGASETQYF.

The CDR3 sequence is CSVVHPNYGYTF. CDR3 nucleotides: TGCAGCGTTGTCCACCCGAACTATGGCTACACCTTC. The V and J genes are TRBV29-1 and TRBJ1-2; no reliable D call. Germline loops: CDR1 SQVTM, CDR2 ANQGSEA. This CDR3 spans 12 amino acids. V was cut by 4 bases and J by 2 bases, with 8 bases left in between. Using reference TRBV29-1 and TRBJ1-2 for the parts outside the CDR3, the full variable domain is SAVISQKPSRDICQRGTSLTIQCQVDSQVTMMFWYRQQPGQSLTLIATANQGSEATYESGFVIDKFPISRPNLTFSTLTVSNMSPEDSSIYLCSVVHPNYGYTFGSGTRLTVV.

This chain links TRBV4-3 with TRBJ1-2; unclear D gene. Trimming removed 0 bases from V and 5 bases from J, with 10 bases in between. This CDR3 has 14 residues. From germline, CDR1 is LGHNA and CDR2 YSLEER. The CDR3 sequence is CASSQDRARYGYTF. The CDR3 DNA sequence: TGCGCCAGCAGCCAAGATAGGGCTAGGTATGGCTACACCTTC.